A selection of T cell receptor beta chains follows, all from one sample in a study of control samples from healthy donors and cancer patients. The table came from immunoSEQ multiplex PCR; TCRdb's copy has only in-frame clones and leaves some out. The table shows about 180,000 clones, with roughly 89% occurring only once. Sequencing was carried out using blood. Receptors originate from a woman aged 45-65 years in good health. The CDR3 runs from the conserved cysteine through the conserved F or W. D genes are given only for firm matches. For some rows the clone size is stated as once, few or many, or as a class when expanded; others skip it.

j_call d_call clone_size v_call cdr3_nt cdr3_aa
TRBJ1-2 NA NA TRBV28 TGTGCCAGCAGCCAGACAGCATATGGCTACACCTTC CASSQTAYGYTF
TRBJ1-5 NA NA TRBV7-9 TGTGCCAGCAGCGCAGAGTCTCAGCCCCAGCATTTT CASSAESQPQHF
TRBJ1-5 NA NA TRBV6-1 TGTGCCAGCAGTGAACCTCAGCCCCAGCATTTT CASSEPQPQHF
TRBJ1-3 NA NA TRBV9 TGTGCCAGCAGCGTCAGTTCGGAGAAGAACACCATATATTTT CASSVSSEKNTIYF
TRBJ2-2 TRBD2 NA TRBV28 TGTGCCAGCAGTATGGGACTAGCGGGAGTATCCGGGGAGCTGTTTTTT CASSMGLAGVSGELFF
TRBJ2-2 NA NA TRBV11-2 TGTGCCAGCAGCTTAACCGGGAACGGGGAGCTGTTTTTT CASSLTGNGELFF
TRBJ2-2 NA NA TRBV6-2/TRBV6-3 TGTGCCAGCAGTCAGAGTTGGACCGGGGAGCTGTTTTTT CASSQSWTGELFF
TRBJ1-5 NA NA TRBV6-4 TGTGCCAGCAGTGAGGGGGCGCATCAGCCCCAGCATTTT CASSEGAHQPQHF
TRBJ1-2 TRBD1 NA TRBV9 TGTGCCAGCAGCGTACAGGGGGGGAGAGGCTACACCTTC CASSVQGGRGYTF
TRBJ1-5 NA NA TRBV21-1 TGTGCCAGCAGCAAAGGGTGGTTAGGAGGAGTTCAGCCCCAGCATTTT CASSKGWLGGVQPQHF
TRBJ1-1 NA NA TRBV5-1 TGCGCCAGCAGCCCCCGGGCCAACTCGGAGACTGAAGCTTTCTTT CASSPRANSETEAFF
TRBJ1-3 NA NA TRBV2 TGTGCCAGCAGGGGAGCTGGAAACACCATATATTTT CASRGAGNTIYF
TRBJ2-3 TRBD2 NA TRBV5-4 TGTGCCAGCAGCTTGCTGACTAGCGGGGTCACAGATACGCAGTATTTT CASSLLTSGVTDTQYF
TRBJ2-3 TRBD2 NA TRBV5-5 TGTGCCAGCAGCCCCTTACTAGCGGGAGGGCTTGGCACAGATACGCAGTATTTT CASSPLLAGGLGTDTQYF
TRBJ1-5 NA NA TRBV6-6 TGTGCCAGCAGTCGGGTGGGAGACCAGCCCCAGCATTTT CASSRVGDQPQHF
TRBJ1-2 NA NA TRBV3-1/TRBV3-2 TGTGCCAGCAGCCAAGAAACCCTACGGGCGGGGGGCTTTGGCTACACCTTC CASSQETLRAGGFGYTF
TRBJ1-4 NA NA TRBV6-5 TGTGCCAGCAGTTACTCTTCTACGACGGGGGAAAAACTGTTTTTT CASSYSSTTGEKLFF
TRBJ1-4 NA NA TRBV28 TGTGCCAGCAGTTTCCCCGGGGGACCAAGGGAAAAACTGTTTTTT CASSFPGGPREKLFF
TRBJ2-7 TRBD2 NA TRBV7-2 TGTGCCAGCAGCCTGGGGACTAGCAAACCTTACGAGCAGTACTTC CASSLGTSKPYEQYF
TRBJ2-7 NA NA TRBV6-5 TGTGCCAGCAGTTACAGGCAGGAGCAGTACTTC CASSYRQEQYF
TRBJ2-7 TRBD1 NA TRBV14 TGTGCCAGCAGCCAGCTGCAACAGGGGGCATACGAGCAGTACTTC CASSQLQQGAYEQYF
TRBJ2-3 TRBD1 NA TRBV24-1 TGTGCCACCAGTGACCCGGGACAGCCGGCGGAACTCACAGATACGCAGTATTTT CATSDPGQPAELTDTQYF
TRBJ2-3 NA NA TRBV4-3 TGCGCCAGCAGCCAAGAAAGATTGTCAGGCACGCAGTATTTT CASSQERLSGTQYF
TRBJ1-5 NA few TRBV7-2 TGTGCCAGCAGCTTAGGGCAGGGGAATCAGCCCCAGCATTTT CASSLGQGNQPQHF
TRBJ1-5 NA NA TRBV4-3 TGCGCCAGCAGCCAAGACGCCGGGGTTCTGAATCAGCCCCAGCATTTT CASSQDAGVLNQPQHF
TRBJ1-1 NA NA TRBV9 TGTGCCAGCAGCGTAGGGGGGACAGAAGCTTTCTTT CASSVGGTEAFF
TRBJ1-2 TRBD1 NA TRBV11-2 TGTGCCAGCAGCTTAGCCTGGGACAGCGAAAACTATGGCTACACCTTC CASSLAWDSENYGYTF
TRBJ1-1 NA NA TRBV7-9 TGTGCCAGCAGCCCGAGGACCCCTGGGGACACTGAAGCTTTCTTT CASSPRTPGDTEAFF
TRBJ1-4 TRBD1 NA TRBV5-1 TGCGCCAGCAGCTCGGGGGGACAGGCTAATGAAAAACTGTTTTTT CASSSGGQANEKLFF
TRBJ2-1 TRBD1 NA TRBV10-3 TGTGCCATCACCCCCGGGACAGGGAACTATGAGCAGTTCTTC CAITPGTGNYEQFF
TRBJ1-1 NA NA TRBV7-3 TGTGCCAGCAGCGTGGGAGGTGGGGCTGAAGCTTTCTTT CASSVGGGAEAFF
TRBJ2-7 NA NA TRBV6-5 TGTGCCAGCAGCCCGGACGGTTACTCCTACGAGCAGTACTTC CASSPDGYSYEQYF
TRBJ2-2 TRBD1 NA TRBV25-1 TGTGCCAGCAGTGAAGCAGGGGGCCACACCGGGGAGCTGTTTTTT CASSEAGGHTGELFF
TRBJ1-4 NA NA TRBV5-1 TGCGCCAGCTCTTCCGGGTCTCAAGATGAAAAACTGTTTTTT CASSSGSQDEKLFF
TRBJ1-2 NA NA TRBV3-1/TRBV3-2 TGTGCCAGCAGCCACCCTTCAGCAGGGAACTATGGCTACACCTTC CASSHPSAGNYGYTF
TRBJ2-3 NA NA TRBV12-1 TGTGCCAGCAGCTTCTCCGGGACTAGCGGGGGGGTGGAAGATACGCAGTATTTT CASSFSGTSGGVEDTQYF
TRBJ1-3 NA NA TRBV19 TGTGCCAGTGGAGAAGGGGTTACTGGAAACACCATATATTTT CASGEGVTGNTIYF
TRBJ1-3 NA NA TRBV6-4 TGTGCCAGCAATCCTCTCGGAAACACCATATATTTT CASNPLGNTIYF
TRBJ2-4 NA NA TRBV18 TGTGCCAGCTCACCCCGACGCCAAAACATTCAGTACTTC CASSPRRQNIQYF
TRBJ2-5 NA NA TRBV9 TGTGCCAGCAGCGTAGTGCCTGGGAACCAAGAGACCCAGTACTTC CASSVVPGNQETQYF
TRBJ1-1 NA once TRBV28 TGTGCCAGCAGTCTTAGACAGCCGAACACTGAAGCTTTCTTT CASSLRQPNTEAFF
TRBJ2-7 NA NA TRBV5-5 TGTGCCAGCAGCCCGAGGCTGGGACCTTCCAGCTCCTACGAGCAGTACTTC CASSPRLGPSSSYEQYF
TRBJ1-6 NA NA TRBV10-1 TGCGCCAGCCTCAGGGGCCGAACAGATCATTCACCCCTCCACTTT CASLRGRTDHSPLHF
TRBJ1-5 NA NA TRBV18 TGTGCCAGCTCTCGGTCCGGGGTGGGGGATCAGCCCCAGCATTTT CASSRSGVGDQPQHF
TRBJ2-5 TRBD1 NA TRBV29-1 TGCAGCGTTGAAGAGGCGGACAGGGTAGAGACCCAGTACTTC CSVEEADRVETQYF
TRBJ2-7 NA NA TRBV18 TGTGCCAGCTCACCAGACAGGATCCACGAGCAGTACTTC CASSPDRIHEQYF
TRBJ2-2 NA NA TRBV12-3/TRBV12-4 TGTGCCAGCAGTTTAATCGGGGAGCTGTTTTTT CASSLIGELFF
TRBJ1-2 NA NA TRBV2 TGTGCCAGCAGGGGAAGAAGGGGCGCGCACTATGGCTACACCTTC CASRGRRGAHYGYTF
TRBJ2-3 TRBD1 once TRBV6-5 TGTGCCAGCAGGGTAGGACAGGGCAGTACGCAGTATTTT CASRVGQGSTQYF
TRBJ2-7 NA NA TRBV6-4 TGTGCCAGCAGTGTTCGCGACTCCTACGAGCAGTACTTC CASSVRDSYEQYF